The present TCR beta chain was sequenced within a study of regulatory T cells in long-lasting Graves disease. Study-wide results and limits: TRBV28, TRBJ1-2 and TRBJ2-5 were favored in persistent disease.

The CDR3 contains 14 residues. The germline gives CDR1 LNHDA, CDR2 SQIVND (reference sequence). Deletions cut 6 bases from V and 6 bases from J, with 16 bases between. Time point of the sample: newly diagnosed GD, antithyroid drugs for less than 3 months. From PBMCs, RNA was extracted and then used to make the TCR library. Arm-PCR of CDR3 regions and iRepertoire HTBI primers were used to build TCR beta libraries. TCRdb called the multiplex PCR reads again in MiXCR, with one record for every CDR3 protein. Of about 460,000 distinct CDR3 sequences listed, about 15% were seen once; the top ten hold under 20%. About this clonotype itself: Antigen unknown.

This sample also belongs to another study, concerning T cells in Graves' hyperthyroidism and ophthalmopathy. That work adds: An absence of ophthalmopathy progression within 18 months meant stable Graves' hyperthyroidism. Ophthalmopathy was separated from stable hyperthyroidism by a 13 V-J model.

V gene TRBV19 combines with J gene TRBJ2-3; TRBD2 might be the D (5 bases). This receptor was taken from a woman in her forties or fifties with Graves disease. The sample in question was peripheral blood mononuclear cells (PBMCs), obtained at new diagnosis, from a patient treated with antithyroid drugs. The CDR3 nucleotides are TGTGCCAGTAGCCAAACTAGTACGGGGGATACGCAGTATTTT. This sequence encodes CASSQTSTGDTQYF.